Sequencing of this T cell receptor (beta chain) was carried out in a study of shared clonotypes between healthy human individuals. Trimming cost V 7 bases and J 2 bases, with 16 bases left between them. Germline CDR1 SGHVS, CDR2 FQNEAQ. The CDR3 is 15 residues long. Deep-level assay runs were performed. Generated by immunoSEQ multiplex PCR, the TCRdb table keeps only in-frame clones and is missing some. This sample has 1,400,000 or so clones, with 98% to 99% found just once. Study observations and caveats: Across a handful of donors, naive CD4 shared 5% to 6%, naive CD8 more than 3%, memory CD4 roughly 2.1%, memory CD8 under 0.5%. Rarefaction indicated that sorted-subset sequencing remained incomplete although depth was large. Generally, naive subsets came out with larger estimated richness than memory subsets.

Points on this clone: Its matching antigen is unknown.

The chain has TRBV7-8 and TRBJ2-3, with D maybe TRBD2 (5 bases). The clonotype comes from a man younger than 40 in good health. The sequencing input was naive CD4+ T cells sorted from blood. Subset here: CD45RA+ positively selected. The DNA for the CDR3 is TGTGCCAGCACCCCAGGAGGCGGCTTCACAGATACGCAGTATTTT. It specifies CASTPGGGFTDTQYF.